Listed below are T cell receptor beta chains from one sample, sequenced in a study of blood T cell repertoires in COVID-19. TCRdb's table, derived via immunoSEQ multiplex PCR, lists solely in-frame clones and lacks some. This table holds approximately 68,000 clones, more than 60% found once. The specimen sequenced was peripheral blood. All receptors derive from a woman aged 50 to 60 with acute or convalescent COVID-19. Both conserved end residues are part of each CDR3. D genes are given only for firm matches. The listing skips clone size in some rows; elsewhere it reads once, few, many or a size class.

V gene	J gene	clone size	D gene	CDR3 DNA	CDR3 protein
TRBV28	TRBJ2-5	-	-	TGTGCCAGCAGTTTATCGGGAGTCGGAGAGACCCAGTACTTC	CASSLSGVGETQYF
TRBV29-1	TRBJ2-3	-	TRBD2	TGCAGCGCCTTACCTTCCGGGACTAGGCAAACATTCACAGATACGCAGTATTTT	CSALPSGTRQTFTDTQYF
TRBV18	TRBJ2-1	-	-	TGTGCCAGCTCACCACCGGGAACAGGGTACAATGAGCAGTTCTTC	CASSPPGTGYNEQFF
TRBV28	TRBJ1-1	once	-	TGTGCCAGCAGTCTACCGTCGATTGCTTTCTTT	CASSLPSIAFF
TRBV6-1	TRBJ2-3	-	TRBD1	TGTGCCAGCAGTGAGACCGACAGGGCCACGCAGTATTTT	CASSETDRATQYF
TRBV19	TRBJ2-7	-	TRBD2	TGTGCCAGTAGTCCAGGACGGACTAGGTCCCACGAGCAGTACTTC	CASSPGRTRSHEQYF
TRBV7-2	TRBJ2-1	-	-	TGTGCCAGCAGCTTAGAAGCGGGTAGGGAGCAGTTCTTC	CASSLEAGREQFF
TRBV7-9	TRBJ2-7	-	-	TGTGCCACCACCCCTCTGGGGGCGACCTACGAGCAGTACTTC	CATTPLGATYEQYF
TRBV7-2	TRBJ1-3	once	-	TGTGCCAGCAGCTTACAGGGGAGGGCTGGAAACACCATATATTTT	CASSLQGRAGNTIYF
TRBV6-2/TRBV6-3	TRBJ1-5	-	-	TGTGCCAGCAGTTCGAACAGGGCTGGTCGCCCTTCTCAGCCCCAGCATTTT	CASSSNRAGRPSQPQHF
TRBV30	TRBJ1-5	once	-	TGTGCCTGGAGTGTAGGAGGGTTGAGCAATCAGCCCCAGCATTTT	CAWSVGGLSNQPQHF
TRBV3-1/TRBV3-2	TRBJ1-6	-	-	TGTGCCAGCAGCCAAGGGGGGGGACCAAATTCACCCCTCCACTTT	CASSQGGGPNSPLHF
TRBV21-1	TRBJ1-1	many	-	TGTGCCAGAAGCCCTACTGAAGCTTTCTTT	CARSPTEAFF
TRBV7-9	TRBJ2-7	-	-	TGTGCCAGCATGGTTGCGGCCTCCGGGGGAAACGAGCAGTACTTC	CASMVAASGGNEQYF
TRBV2	TRBJ1-2	few	TRBD1	TGTGCCAGCAGTGGGGGACAGGACCTGAGGGGCTACACCTTC	CASSGGQDLRGYTF
TRBV15	TRBJ2-7	once	-	TGTGCCACCAGATTGGCAGGGGTGTTTGGCGAGCAGTACTTC	CATRLAGVFGEQYF
TRBV5-1	TRBJ2-2	-	-	TGCGCCAGCAGCTTAAGACAGGACAACACCGGGGAGCTGTTTTTT	CASSLRQDNTGELFF
TRBV2	TRBJ2-7	-	-	TGTGCCAGCATCGAAGGGGGTGGTCCATACTACGAGCAGTACTTC	CASIEGGGPYYEQYF
TRBV7-2	TRBJ2-7	-	TRBD2	TGTGCCAGCAGCTGGGGACTGACTAGCGGGAGGGCCCCCGAGCAGTACTTC	CASSWGLTSGRAPEQYF
TRBV5-6	TRBJ2-2	-	-	TGTGCCAGCAGCACTGGACTGAACACCGGGGAGCTGTTTTTT	CASSTGLNTGELFF
TRBV2	TRBJ1-1	few	-	TGTGCCAGCAGTGATTGGGTTAGCATGAACACTGAAGCTTTCTTT	CASSDWVSMNTEAFF
TRBV5-4	TRBJ2-5	-	TRBD1	TGTGCCAGCAGCTTGCTAGGCCGGGACAGGGGCCAAGAGACCCAGTACTTC	CASSLLGRDRGQETQYF
TRBV5-1	TRBJ2-7	-	TRBD1	TGCGCCAGCAGCCGCGGACAGGGGAAATACGAGCAGTACTTC	CASSRGQGKYEQYF
TRBV25-1	TRBJ1-2	-	-	TGTGCCAGCAGTGGATGGGGGCTCTATGGCTACACCTTC	CASSGWGLYGYTF
TRBV30	TRBJ2-6	-	TRBD1	TGTGCCTGGAGTATAGGGACAGGGGGCGCTGGGGCCAACGTCCTGACTTTC	CAWSIGTGGAGANVLTF
TRBV5-1	TRBJ2-5	-	-	TGCGCCAGCAGTTTCGAGAGCCAAGAGACCCAGTACTTC	CASSFESQETQYF
TRBV2	TRBJ1-5	-	-	TGTGCCAGCAGTAAAGAACAGGGAATTAGCAATCAGCCCCAGCATTTT	CASSKEQGISNQPQHF
TRBV20-1	TRBJ2-7	-	TRBD2	TGCAGTGCTAGTCCCGCTAGCGGGAGTTTCTACGAGCAGTACTTC	CSASPASGSFYEQYF
TRBV30	TRBJ1-3	-	-	TGTGCCTGGATGACAGCCGGGGGCACCATATATTTT	CAWMTAGGTIYF
TRBV7-2	TRBJ2-3	-	TRBD2	TGTGCCAGCAGCGTGAGTGGGGACTACACAGATACGCAGTATTTT	CASSVSGDYTDTQYF
TRBV6-1	TRBJ2-1	-	TRBD2	TGTGCCAGCAGTGTGATGGGGCGGACTAGCGGGAATGAGCAGTTCTTC	CASSVMGRTSGNEQFF
TRBV18	TRBJ2-3	-	-	TGTGCCAGCTCACCATTAGACAACACAGATACGCAGTATTTT	CASSPLDNTDTQYF
TRBV15	TRBJ1-3	-	TRBD1	TGTGCCACCAGCAGAGTCGGAGGGACAGGGACCAACACCATATATTTT	CATSRVGGTGTNTIYF
TRBV30	TRBJ1-2	-	TRBD1	TGTGCCTGGAGACACTCCCCGGACAGGGTCCTCTATGGCTACACCTTC	CAWRHSPDRVLYGYTF
TRBV6-6	TRBJ1-1	-	-	TGTGCCAGCAGTTCCCACCAGGGGAACACTGAAGCTTTCTTT	CASSSHQGNTEAFF
TRBV2	TRBJ2-3	-	-	TGTGCCAGCAAATTGGTGGCGGAAGGAGATACGCAGTATTTT	CASKLVAEGDTQYF
TRBV5-1	TRBJ2-3	-	-	TGCGCCAGCAGCAGTGGTGGGACTCCCGGTGCTGATACGCAGTATTTT	CASSSGGTPGADTQYF
TRBV23-1	TRBJ2-3	-	TRBD2	TGCGCCAGCAGTCACCCCACGACTAGCGGGAGGGCCGAGGGTACGCAGTATTTT	CASSHPTTSGRAEGTQYF
TRBV10-3	TRBJ1-1	-	-	TGTGCCATCAGGGGTCAGGGCGCTACTGAAGCTTTCTTT	CAIRGQGATEAFF
TRBV18	TRBJ1-2	-	TRBD1	TGTGCCAGCTCACGGACACGGGACAGGGGACATATTAACTATGGCTACACCTTC	CASSRTRDRGHINYGYTF
TRBV27	TRBJ1-6	-	-	TGTGCCAGCAGTTTATTCGCAGGACGCGGGAATTCACCCCTCCACTTT	CASSLFAGRGNSPLHF